The rows below give T cell receptor beta chains drawn from one sample of a study of sequential checkpoint blockade in melanoma. Sequencing was performed with immunoSEQ multiplex PCR; in TCRdb, only in-frame clones are kept and a portion is missing. The repertoire holds around 21,000 clones, with 80% to 90% as singletons. The starting material was CD8+ T cells sorted from blood (inferred from file names), obtained from a patient given nivolumab and ipilimumab in sequence. All receptors derive from a human donor with melanoma. CDR3s include the opening cysteine and the closing phenylalanine or tryptophan. The D gene is left open where the match is weak. Size is omitted from some rows. Given values are once, few, many or a class for expanded clones.

clone_size j_call v_call d_call cdr3_aa cdr3_nt
. TRBJ2-1 TRBV9 TRBD1 CASSPWTGDNEQFF TGTGCCAGCAGCCCGTGGACAGGGGACAATGAGCAGTTCTTC
. TRBJ1-5 TRBV27 . CASSYIGNTGSQPQHF TGTGCCAGCAGTTATATTGGGAACACAGGGAGTCAGCCCCAGCATTTT
. TRBJ1-1 TRBV5-3 TRBD1 CARSLVDKTGPTPDTEAFF TGTGCCAGAAGCTTGGTGGATAAGACAGGGCCGACACCCGACACTGAAGCTTTCTTT
. TRBJ1-3 TRBV7-9 TRBD1 CASSRDRVTIYF TGTGCCAGCAGCCGGGACAGGGTAACCATATATTTT
. TRBJ1-3 TRBV10-3 . CAISVPRASGNTIYF TGTGCCATCAGTGTACCCAGGGCGTCTGGAAACACCATATATTTT
few TRBJ1-2 TRBV7-9 . CASSAPGGLGYTF TGTGCCAGCAGCGCTCCCGGGGGGCTCGGCTACACCTTC
. TRBJ2-7 TRBV28 . CASSFVNEQYF TGTGCCAGCAGTTTCGTTAACGAGCAGTACTTC
. TRBJ1-1 TRBV6-6 . CASSTGNTEAFF TGTGCCAGCAGTACAGGGAACACTGAAGCTTTCTTT
once TRBJ2-3 TRBV5-6 TRBD2 CASSLLLAYSTDTQYF TGTGCCAGCAGCTTGCTACTAGCGTATAGCACAGATACGCAGTATTTT
. TRBJ2-7 TRBV27 . CASARDFLYEQYF TGTGCCAGCGCCCGGGACTTCCTTTACGAGCAGTACTTC
. TRBJ1-2 TRBV7-9 . CASSLTGRVGYGYTF TGTGCCAGCAGCTTAACAGGGCGAGTAGGGTATGGCTACACCTTC
. TRBJ2-7 TRBV2 . CASSGRDFLNYEQYF TGTGCCAGCAGTGGCCGTGACTTCTTAAACTACGAGCAGTACTTC
. TRBJ2-2 TRBV15 TRBD2 CATSRELAGAREGGELFF TGTGCCACCAGCCGAGAACTAGCGGGGGCCCGAGAGGGCGGGGAGCTGTTTTTT
few TRBJ2-7 TRBV13 . CASSSVGEREQYF TGTGCCAGCAGCTCAGTTGGCGAGCGCGAGCAGTACTTC
. TRBJ1-1 TRBV13 TRBD1 CASSLVIDRGMNTEAFF TGTGCCAGCAGCTTAGTTATTGACAGGGGCATGAACACTGAAGCTTTCTTT
few TRBJ2-7 TRBV19 . CASSTRALHSEQYF TGTGCCAGTAGTACTCGAGCCCTCCATTCGGAGCAGTACTTC
. TRBJ1-4 TRBV28 . CASSLYGTREGKLFF TGTGCCAGCAGTTTATATGGGACTCGGGAGGGAAAACTGTTTTTT
. TRBJ2-1 TRBV5-5 TRBD1 CASSLVQGKGNEQFF TGTGCCAGCAGCTTGGTACAGGGGAAAGGCAATGAGCAGTTCTTC
. TRBJ2-7 TRBV27 . CASSLMGGRVNEQYF TGTGCCAGCAGTTTAATGGGGGGTAGGGTAAACGAGCAGTACTTC
. TRBJ2-1 TRBV7-9 . CASSLAGTRYNEQFF TGTGCCAGCAGCTTAGCCGGGACAAGGTACAATGAGCAGTTCTTC
. TRBJ2-7 TRBV19 TRBD2 CASSIDGTSGSSYEQYF TGTGCCAGTAGTATAGATGGGACTAGCGGGAGCTCCTACGAGCAGTACTTC
. TRBJ2-2 TRBV19 . CASSTGGTVTGELFF TGTGCCAGTAGTACGGGGGGGACAGTCACCGGGGAGCTGTTTTTT
. TRBJ2-3 TRBV4-1 TRBD2 CASSQDLRAGSTDTQYF TGCGCCAGCAGCCAAGATCTGCGAGCGGGGAGCACAGATACGCAGTATTTT
. TRBJ1-2 TRBV5-1 . CASSLVPGDNYGYTF TGCGCCAGCAGCTTGGTGCCCGGGGATAACTATGGCTACACCTTC
. TRBJ2-1 TRBV6-5 TRBD2 CASSYSRVAGSNEQFF TGTGCCAGCAGTTACTCGAGAGTAGCGGGAAGCAATGAGCAGTTCTTC
. TRBJ1-1 TRBV10-3 . CAISADSEAFF TGTGCCATCAGTGCTGACAGTGAAGCTTTCTTT
. TRBJ2-7 TRBV7-8 TRBD2 CASSLVGQRGYEQYF TGTGCCAGCAGCTTGGTTGGCCAGCGGGGCTACGAGCAGTACTTC
. TRBJ1-6 TRBV14 . CASSLLSRSPLHF TGTGCCAGCAGCCTCCTAAGTCGTTCACCCCTCCACTTT
. TRBJ1-2 TRBV13 . CASSLRVQGNSYGYTF TGTGCCAGCAGCTTACGTGTGCAGGGTAATAGCTATGGCTACACCTTC
. TRBJ1-2 TRBV4-3 . CASSQDLWGLSWGYTF TGCGCCAGCAGCCAAGATCTGTGGGGGCTGAGTTGGGGCTACACCTTC
. TRBJ2-5 TRBV27 . CATHSLDRKGETQYF TGTGCCACCCATTCCCTTGACAGGAAGGGGGAGACCCAGTACTTC
. TRBJ1-5 TRBV19 TRBD1 CASSIAWDRVSYNQPQHF TGTGCCAGTAGTATAGCCTGGGACAGGGTATCCTACAATCAGCCCCAGCATTTT
. TRBJ2-1 TRBV4-3 TRBD2 CASSQVWLAGRKIYNEQFF TGCGCCAGCAGCCAAGTATGGCTAGCGGGCCGAAAGATTTACAATGAGCAGTTCTTC
. TRBJ2-1 TRBV7-8 TRBD2 CASSFGGVYNEQFF TGTGCCAGCAGCTTCGGGGGGGTCTACAATGAGCAGTTCTTC
. TRBJ2-7 TRBV28 . CASSFSRDYEQYF TGTGCCAGCAGTTTCTCTCGGGACTACGAGCAGTACTTC
few TRBJ1-1 TRBV7-6 . CASSLSQGKRTEAFF TGTGCCAGCAGCTTATCCCAGGGGAAAAGGACTGAAGCTTTCTTT
. TRBJ2-7 TRBV27 . CASSLREYYEQYF TGTGCCAGCAGTTTGAGGGAATACTACGAGCAGTACTTC
. TRBJ2-5 TRBV7-9 . CASSLASRVETQYF TGTGCCAGCAGCTTAGCGTCCAGGGTTGAGACCCAGTACTTC